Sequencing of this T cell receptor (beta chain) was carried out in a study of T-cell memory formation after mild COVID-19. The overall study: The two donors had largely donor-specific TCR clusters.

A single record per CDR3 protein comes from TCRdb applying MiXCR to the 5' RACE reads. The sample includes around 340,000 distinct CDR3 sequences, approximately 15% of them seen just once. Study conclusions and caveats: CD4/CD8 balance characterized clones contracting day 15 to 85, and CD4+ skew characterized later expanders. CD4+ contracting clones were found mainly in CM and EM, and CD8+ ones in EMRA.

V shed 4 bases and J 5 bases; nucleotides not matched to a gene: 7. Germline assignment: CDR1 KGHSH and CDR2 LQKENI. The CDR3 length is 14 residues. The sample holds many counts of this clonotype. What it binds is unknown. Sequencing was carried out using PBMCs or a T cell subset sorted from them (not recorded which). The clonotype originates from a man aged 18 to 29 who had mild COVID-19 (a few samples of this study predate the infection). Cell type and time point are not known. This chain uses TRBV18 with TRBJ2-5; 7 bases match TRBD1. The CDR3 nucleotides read TGTGCCAGCTCACTCAGACAGGGAGTGGAGACCCAGTACTTC. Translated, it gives CASSLRQGVETQYF. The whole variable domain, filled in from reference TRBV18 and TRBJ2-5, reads NAGVMQNPRHLVRRRGQEARLRCSPMKGHSHVYWYRQLPEEGLKFMVYLQKENIIDESGMPKERFSAEFPKEGPSILRIQQVVRGDSAAYFCASSLRQGVETQYFGPGTRLLVL.